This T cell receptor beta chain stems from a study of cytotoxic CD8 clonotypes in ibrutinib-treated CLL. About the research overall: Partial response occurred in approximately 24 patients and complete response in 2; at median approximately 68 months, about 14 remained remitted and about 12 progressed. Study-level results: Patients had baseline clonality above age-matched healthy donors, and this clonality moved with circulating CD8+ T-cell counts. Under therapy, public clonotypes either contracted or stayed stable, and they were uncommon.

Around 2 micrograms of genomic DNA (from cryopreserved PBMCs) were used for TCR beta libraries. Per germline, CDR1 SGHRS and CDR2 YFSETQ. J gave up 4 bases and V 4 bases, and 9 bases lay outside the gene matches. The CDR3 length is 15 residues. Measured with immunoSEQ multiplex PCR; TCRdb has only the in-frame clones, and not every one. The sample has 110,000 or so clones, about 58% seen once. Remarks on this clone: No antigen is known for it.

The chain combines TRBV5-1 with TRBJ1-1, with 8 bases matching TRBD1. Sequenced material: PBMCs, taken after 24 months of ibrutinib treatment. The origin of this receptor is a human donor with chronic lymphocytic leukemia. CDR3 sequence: CASSPGQGLGTEAFF. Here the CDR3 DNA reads TGCGCCAGCAGCCCCGGACAGGGACTGGGCACTGAAGCTTTCTTT. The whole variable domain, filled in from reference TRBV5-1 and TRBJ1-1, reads KAGVTQTPRYLIKTRGQQVTLSCSPISGHRSVSWYQQTPGQGLQFLFEYFSETQRNKGNFPGRFSGRQFSNSRSEMNVSTLELGDSALYLCASSPGQGLGTEAFFGQGTRLTVV.